This TCR beta chain came from a study of spatial heterogeneity in lung cancer. This clonotype was found many times. Individually, TCR cDNA molecules were each labelled with a unique molecular identifier. TCRdb reprocessed the 5' RACE reads via MiXCR and lists one record per CDR3 protein. The sample holds tens of thousands of distinct CDR3 sequences, 12% seen once. The time point here: blood at routine non-recurrence follow-up after resection. V lost 2 bases and J 5 bases, leaving 12 bases between the germline ends. The CDR3 length is 13 residues. Per the germline V gene, CDR1 is DFQATT and CDR2 is SNEGSKA (reference sequence).

Specimen: PBMCs, collected at follow-up. The chain uses TRBV20-1 and TRBJ1-1; D may be TRBD1 (6 bases). The origin of this receptor is a male donor with early-stage non-small cell lung cancer. CDR3 sequence: CSARIRTVTEAFF. DNA of the CDR3: TGCAGTGCTAGAATTAGGACAGTGACTGAAGCTTTCTTT.